A single T cell receptor (beta chain) is shown here with its context. Its antigen remains unknown. The data stem from a study of T cells in Graves' hyperthyroidism and ophthalmopathy. As for the study in general: Peripheral blood sampling occurred at initial diagnosis, before any treatment.

The study defined stable Graves' hyperthyroidism as no ophthalmopathy progression within 18 months. The PBMCs were taken from less than 11 ml of fresh peripheral blood. Study-wide results and caveats: Median prediction lead before ophthalmopathy onset was six to eight months with the model.

From RNA transcripts, TCR beta CDR3 regions were amplified. HTBI primers were employed in a first-round RT-PCR of the TCR CDR3. TCRdb processed the multiplex PCR reads anew with MiXCR; each CDR3 protein has one entry. The data hold around 700,000 distinct CDR3 sequences, with approximately 36% observed a single time. This CDR3 spans 16 amino acids. V lost 3 bases, J lost 0 bases, and 9 bases lay in between. Germline values: CDR1 PRHDT, CDR2 FYEKMQ (reference sequence). The rearrangement uses TRBV13 and TRBJ2-6; no reliable D call. The sequence was obtained from a middle-aged woman with Graves' hyperthyroidism. Sample: blood. CDR3 residues: CASSFVPGSGANVLTF. The CDR3 DNA is TGTGCCAGCAGCTTCGTTCCCGGCTCTGGGGCCAACGTCCTGACTTTC.